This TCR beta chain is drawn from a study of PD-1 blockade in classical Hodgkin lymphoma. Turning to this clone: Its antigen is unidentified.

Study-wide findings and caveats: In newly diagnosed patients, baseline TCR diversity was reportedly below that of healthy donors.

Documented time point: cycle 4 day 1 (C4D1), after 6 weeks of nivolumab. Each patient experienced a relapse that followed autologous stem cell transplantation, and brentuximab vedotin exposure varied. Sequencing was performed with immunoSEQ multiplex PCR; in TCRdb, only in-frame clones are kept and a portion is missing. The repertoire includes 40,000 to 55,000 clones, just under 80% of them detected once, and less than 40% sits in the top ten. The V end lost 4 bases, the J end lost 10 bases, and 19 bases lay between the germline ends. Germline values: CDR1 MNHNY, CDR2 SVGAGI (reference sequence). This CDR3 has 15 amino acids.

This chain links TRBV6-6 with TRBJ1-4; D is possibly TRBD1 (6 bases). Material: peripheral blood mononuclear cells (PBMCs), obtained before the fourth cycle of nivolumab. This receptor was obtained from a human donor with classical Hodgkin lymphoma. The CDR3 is CASSSQTGTSLKLFF. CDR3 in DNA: TGTGCCAGCAGTTCCCAAACAGGGACCTCTCTAAAACTGTTTTTT.